The text below deals with one T cell receptor (beta chain). CDR3 length: 15 amino acids. With 5 bases removed from V and 8 bases from J, the gap between germline ends came to 19 bases. Looked up from germline, CDR1 is LNHDA and CDR2 is SQIVND (reference sequence). This sample was included in a study of cytomegalovirus exposure and HLA in healthy donors. The PCR was carried out with 60 Vbeta primers and 13 Jbeta primers. Sequencing used immunoSEQ multiplex PCR; TCRdb keeps in-frame clones, though not all of them. The table lists about 190,000 clones, 10% to 15% of them singletons. The sequence came from a man between 50 and 59 years old in good health and CMV-seropositive. The chain employs TRBV19 and TRBJ2-1, with D maybe TRBD1 (5 bases). Sample: PBMCs. The CDR3 loop reads CASSAWTKLEDEQFF. The CDR3 bases are TGTGCCAGTAGTGCCTGGACAAAGCTAGAAGATGAGCAGTTCTTC.